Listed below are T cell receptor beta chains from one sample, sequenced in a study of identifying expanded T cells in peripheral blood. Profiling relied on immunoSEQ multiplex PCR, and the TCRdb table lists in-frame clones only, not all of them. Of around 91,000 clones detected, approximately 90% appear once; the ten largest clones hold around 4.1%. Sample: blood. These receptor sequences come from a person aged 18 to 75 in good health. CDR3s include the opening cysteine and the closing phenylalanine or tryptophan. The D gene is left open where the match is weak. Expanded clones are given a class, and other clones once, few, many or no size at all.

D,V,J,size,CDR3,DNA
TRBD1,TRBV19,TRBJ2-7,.,CASSVTGQGTNEQYF,TGTGCCAGTAGTGTAACGGGACAGGGGACGAACGAGCAGTACTTC
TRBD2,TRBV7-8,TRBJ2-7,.,CASSPAKRGGRGEQYF,TGTGCCAGCAGCCCAGCCAAGCGGGGGGGCCGTGGAGAGCAGTACTTC
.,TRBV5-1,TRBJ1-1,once,CASSRGPNTEAFF,TGCGCCAGCAGCCGAGGACCGAACACTGAAGCTTTCTTT
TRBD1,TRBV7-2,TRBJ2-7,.,CASSSDAGTALYEQYF,TGTGCCAGCAGCTCTGATGCCGGGACAGCGCTATACGAGCAGTACTTC
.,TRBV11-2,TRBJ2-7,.,CASSPGGGAAYEQYF,TGTGCCAGCAGCCCCGGTGGGGGGGCGGCCTACGAGCAGTACTTC
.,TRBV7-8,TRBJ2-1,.,CASSLFGVNEQFF,TGTGCCAGCAGCTTATTCGGCGTCAATGAGCAGTTCTTC
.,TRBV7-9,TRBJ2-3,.,CASSRGAANPDTQYF,TGTGCCAGCAGCCGCGGGGCAGCGAATCCCGATACGCAGTATTTT
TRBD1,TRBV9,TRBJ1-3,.,CASSDGTEDYSGNTIYF,TGTGCCAGCAGCGATGGGACAGAAGATTACTCTGGAAACACCATATATTTT
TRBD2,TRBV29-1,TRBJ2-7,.,CSVLAGVYEQYF,TGCAGCGTCCTAGCGGGAGTTTACGAGCAGTACTTC
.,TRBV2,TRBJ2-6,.,CASRVYSGANVLTF,TGTGCCAGCAGGGTGTACTCTGGGGCCAACGTCCTGACTTTC
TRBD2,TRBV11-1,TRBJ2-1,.,CASSLGTGLGYNEQFF,TGTGCCAGCAGCTTAGGGACGGGACTAGGATACAATGAGCAGTTCTTC
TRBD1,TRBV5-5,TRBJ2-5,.,CASSSGTGVWETQYF,TGTGCCAGCAGCTCCGGGACAGGGGTTTGGGAGACCCAGTACTTC
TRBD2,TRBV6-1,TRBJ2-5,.,CASSEGYSGTETQYF,TGTGCCAGCAGTGAAGGGTATAGCGGGACGGAGACCCAGTACTTC
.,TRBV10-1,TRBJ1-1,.,CASRAAGDTEAFF,TGCGCCAGCAGGGCAGCGGGGGACACTGAAGCTTTCTTT
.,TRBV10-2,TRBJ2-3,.,CASSEGSTDTQYF,TGCGCCAGCAGTGAGGGTAGCACAGATACGCAGTATTTT
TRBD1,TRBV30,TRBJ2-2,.,CAWSPGTANTGELFF,TGTGCCTGGTCACCCGGGACAGCGAACACCGGGGAGCTGTTTTTT